This entry is about one T cell receptor (beta chain). This may stem from a read error, because a much larger clone lies one nucleotide away. This entry is derived from a study of T cells in Graves' hyperthyroidism and ophthalmopathy. The CDR3 regions of TCR beta were amplified from RNA transcripts. The TCR CDR3 first-round RT-PCR relied on the HTBI primer set. TCRdb reprocessed the multiplex PCR reads via MiXCR and lists one record per CDR3 protein. Of some 380,000 distinct CDR3 sequences listed, 13% are singletons. The CDR3 has 11 amino acids. The germline V gene has CDR1 DFQATT and CDR2 SNEGSKA (reference sequence).

Sequenced input: blood. This sequence originates from a man younger than 45 with Graves' hyperthyroidism that later progressed to Graves' ophthalmopathy. The chain recombines TRBV20-1 with TRBJ2-5; D not resolved. CDR3 amino acids: CSARLVETEYF. As DNA, the CDR3 is TGCAGTGCTAGGCTAGTGGAGACCGAGTACTTC.